This section outlines one TCR beta chain sequence together with its context. Participants, about 18 to 90 years old, spanned around 25 US areas. CDR3 length equals 18 residues. Original methodology: Using reference gene primer amplification, nucleated cell counts were estimated. Repertoires were generated with immunoSEQ multiplex PCR, while TCRdb's copy carries only in-frame clones and drops some. V, J and clone size are taken as reported in that table, and D and trimming were inferred from the DNA itself. This sample has hundreds of thousands of clones, with roughly 90% found just once. The sample comes from a study of blood T cell repertoires in COVID-19. The wider study: Specimens from acute and convalescent COVID-19 originated in the United States, Italy and Spain.

V and J are TRBV21-1 and TRBJ1-5. TRBV21-1 is deemed a pseudogene. The specimen was PBMCs or T cells enriched from blood (not recorded which). The receptor was derived from a woman aged 25 to 39 with acute COVID-19. The CDR3 bases are TGTGCCAGCAGCAAAGGAAGGGAGAGGCGGGGAAGCAATCAGCCCCAGCATTTT. It translates to CASSKGRERRGSNQPQHF.